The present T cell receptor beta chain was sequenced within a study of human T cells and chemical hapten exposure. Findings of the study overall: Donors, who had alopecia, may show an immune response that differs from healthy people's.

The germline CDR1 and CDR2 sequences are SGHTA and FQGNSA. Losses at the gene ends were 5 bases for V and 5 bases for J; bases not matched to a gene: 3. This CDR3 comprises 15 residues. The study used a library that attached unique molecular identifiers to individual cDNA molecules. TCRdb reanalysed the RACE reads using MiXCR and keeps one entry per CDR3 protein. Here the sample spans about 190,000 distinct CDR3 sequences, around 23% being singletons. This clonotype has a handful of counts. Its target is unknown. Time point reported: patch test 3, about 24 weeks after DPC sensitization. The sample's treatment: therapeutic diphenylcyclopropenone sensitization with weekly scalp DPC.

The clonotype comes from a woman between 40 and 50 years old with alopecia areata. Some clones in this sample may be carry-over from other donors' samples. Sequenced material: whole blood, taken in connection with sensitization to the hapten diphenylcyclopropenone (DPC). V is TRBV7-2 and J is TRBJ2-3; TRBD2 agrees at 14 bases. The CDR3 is CASSIGLAGGDTQYF. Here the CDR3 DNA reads TGTGCCAGCAGCATAGGACTAGCGGGAGGAGATACGCAGTATTTT. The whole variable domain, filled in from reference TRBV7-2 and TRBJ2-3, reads GAGVSQSPSNKVTEKGKDVELRCDPISGHTALYWYRQSLGQGLEFLIYFQGNSAPDKSGLPSDRFSAERTGGSVSTLTIQRTQQEDSAVYLCASSIGLAGGDTQYFGPGTRLTVL.